The 16 T cell receptor beta chains listed next were all sequenced from one sample in a study of T cells in Graves' hyperthyroidism and ophthalmopathy. Amplification targeted TCR beta CDR3 regions from RNA transcripts. The HTBI set primed first-round TCR CDR3 RT-PCR. TCRdb recomputed calls from the multiplex PCR reads with MiXCR, one row per CDR3 protein. The data contain fewer than 450,000 distinct CDR3 sequences, 15% to 20% of them singletons. Sample: blood. Every receptor here comes from a woman younger than 45 with Graves' hyperthyroidism that later progressed to Graves' ophthalmopathy.

This chain joins TRBV6-4 and TRBJ2-3; 10 positions agree with TRBD1. The CDR3 length is 16 residues. V was clipped by 0 bases and J by 4 bases; unmatched bases: 4. The V gene's germline CDR1 is MRHNA and CDR2 SNTAGT. The CDR3 region has the DNA TGTGCCAGCAGTGACTCCCCTGGACAGGGGGCAGATACGCAGTATTTT. Encoded protein: CASSDSPGQGADTQYF.

With respect to this clonotype: With a much larger clone just one base away, this may be a read error. V gene TRBV2 combines with J gene TRBJ2-3; 11 bases fit TRBD2. CDR1 SNHLY and CDR2 FYNNEI come from the germline V gene. The CDR3 sequence is 15 residues long. CDR3 coding DNA: TGTGCCGGCAGCGGCCTAGCGGGAGGAAAAGATACGCAGTATTTT. Translation: CAGSGLAGGKDTQYF.

This clonotype has at least ten counts. The CDR3 region is CASSQRRTTPYEQYF. Written as DNA, the CDR3 is TGTGCCAGCAGCCAACGCAGGACCACCCCCTACGAGCAGTACTTC. The chain uses TRBV3-1 and TRBJ2-7; D unclear. The CDR3 is 15 residues long. The germline CDR1 and CDR2 sequences are LGHDT and YNNKEL (reference sequence). The germline V and J ends were trimmed by 2 bases and 2 bases, with 13 bases remaining between them.

This clonotype was found many times. V is TRBV3-1 and J is TRBJ2-1, with 11 nucleotides matching TRBD1. Germline CDR1 and CDR2: LGHDT and YNNKEL (reference sequence). The V gene end was trimmed by 1 base and the J gene end by 8 bases; junction bases not matched to a gene: 4. The CDR3 runs 15 residues. The CDR3: CASSQVGQGADEQFF. The CDR3 DNA reads TGTGCCAGCAGCCAAGTCGGACAGGGGGCGGATGAGCAGTTCTTC.

This clonotype occurred many times. The genes are TRBV7-9 and TRBJ1-1, with 10 bases matching TRBD1. CDR3 length equals 17 residues. CDR1 and CDR2 (germline): SEHNR, FQNEAQ (reference sequence). Losses at the gene ends were 5 bases for V and 4 bases for J; bases not matched to a gene: 13. The CDR3 here is CASSPGLTGGKGTEAFF. In nucleotides, the CDR3 is TGTGCCAGCAGCCCTGGTTTGACAGGGGGCAAGGGCACTGAAGCTTTCTTT.

The chain recombines TRBV29-1 with TRBJ2-4; D may match TRBD1 or TRBD2 (5 bases each). Germline CDR1 reads SQVTM; CDR2 reads ANQGSEA. The germline V and J ends were trimmed by 6 bases and 8 bases, with 5 bases remaining between them. The CDR3 consists of 9 residues. DNA for the CDR3: TGCAGCGTGGGGGACATTCAGTACTTC. Its protein product is CSVGDIQYF.

CDR3 bases: TGTGCCAGCCGGGCCCGGGGGGAAGCTTCCCCTCTCCCCACTGAAGCTTTCTTT. Its protein product is CASRARGEASPLPTEAFF. This chain connects TRBV6-1 to TRBJ1-1, with a possible D match to TRBD1 (5 bases). This CDR3 comprises 18 residues. The germline V gene has CDR1 MNHNS and CDR2 SASEGT. V shed 8 bases and J shed 4 bases, with 29 bases lying between them.

This clonotype was recorded at least ten times. The DNA for the CDR3 is TGTGCCAGCAATGGAGCGGACCAAGAGACCCAGTACTTC. It codes for CASNGADQETQYF. The genes are TRBV28 and TRBJ2-5; maybe TRBD2 (5 bases). CDR1 MDHEN and CDR2 SYDVKM come from the germline V gene. This CDR3 is built from 13 residues. V shed 7 bases and J shed 0 bases, with 9 bases lying between them.

This rearrangement joins TRBV2 to TRBJ2-7, with no clear D. The CDR3 length is 15 residues. The germline V and J ends were trimmed by 4 bases and 2 bases, with 15 bases remaining between them. CDR1 and CDR2 from the germline V gene are SNHLY and FYNNEI. CDR3 sequence reads: CASSGTPHSTYEQYF. The CDR3 bases are TGTGCCAGCAGTGGGACGCCGCATAGCACCTACGAGCAGTACTTC.

This clonotype was seen more than once but under ten times. This chain connects TRBV6-2 or TRBV6-3 to TRBJ2-7; 8 positions match TRBD2. This CDR3 region has 19 residues. With 4 bases clipped from V and 2 bases from J, the junction kept 19 bases outside the gene matches. Germline values: CDR1 MNHEY, CDR2 SVGEGT. DNA for the CDR3: TGTGCCAGCAGTTCGGGAGGGTCCCTTCTAACACATGCCACCTACGAGCAGTACTTC. Translating it yields CASSSGGSLLTHATYEQYF.

This clonotype turned up a few times. CDR3 nucleotides: TGTGCCAGCAGCTTAGATTCAGCTGAAGCTTTCTTT. Its protein product is CASSLDSAEAFF. The gene calls are TRBV7-9 and TRBJ1-1; D is ambiguous. Germline CDR1 SEHNR, CDR2 FQNEAQ (reference sequence). The CDR3 runs to 12 residues. The V end was cut by 1 base, the J end by 6 bases, with 6 bases between.

The rearrangement links TRBV5-8 to TRBJ2-7, with 8 positions matching TRBD1. The CDR3 sequence is 14 residues long. Per germline, CDR1 SGHTS and CDR2 YDEGEE. The V segment lost 0 bases and the J segment 5 bases; nucleotides outside the gene matches: 4. The CDR3 nucleotides read TGTGCCAGCAGCTTGGTGCAGGGGGCCCACGAGCAGTACTTC. Residues: CASSLVQGAHEQYF.

This clonotype was seen a handful of times. The V call is TRBV4-1, the J call TRBJ2-1, with 13 nucleotides matching TRBD2. Germline CDR1 reads MGHRA; CDR2 reads YSYEKL. CDR3 length equals 18 residues. Germline trimming cut 1 base from V and 4 bases from J; bases unmatched to any gene: 7. CDR3 sequence (DNA): TGCGCCAGCAGCCAAGGTTTTTGGACTAGCGGGAGATACAATGAGCAGTTCTTC. Its protein product is CASSQGFWTSGRYNEQFF.

This clonotype was detected many times. The genes are TRBV7-9 and TRBJ2-1; D is perhaps TRBD2 (5 bases). Germline V gene sequence: CDR1 SEHNR, CDR2 FQNEAQ (reference sequence). The length of the CDR3 is 15 residues. Trimming pared 6 bases from V and 3 bases from J, leaving 15 bases between. CDR3 DNA sequence: TGTGCCAGCAGTCCGCGAGACGGGAACTACAATGAGCAGTTCTTC. Translation gives CASSPRDGNYNEQFF.

In its sample, this clonotype was seen many times. The chain uses TRBV30 and TRBJ1-1; tentative D call: TRBD1 (6 bases). Germline CDR1 reads GTSNPN; CDR2 reads SVGIG (reference sequence). The V gene lost 0 bases and the J gene lost 0 bases, with 8 bases spanning the gap. The CDR3 contains 14 residues. CDR3 sequence reads: CAWSVRGLNTEAFF. The CDR3 DNA reads as TGTGCCTGGAGTGTACGGGGGCTGAACACTGAAGCTTTCTTT.

This clonotype was counted a few times. The chain links TRBV20-1 to TRBJ1-6; 9 bases map to TRBD1. The CDR3 spans 14 residues. V was pared by 3 bases and J by 6 bases, with 3 bases of the junction left unmatched. Germline-derived CDR1 and CDR2 are DFQATT and SNEGSKA (reference sequence). The CDR3 region is CSARTDRGNSPLHF. The CDR3 coding sequence is TGCAGTGCTAGGACGGACAGGGGTAATTCACCCCTCCACTTT.